The 31 T cell receptor beta chains presented below share a single source sample, sequenced in a study of T cells after yellow fever vaccination. In TCRdb, the 5' RACE reads were re-called with MiXCR into one record per CDR3 protein. The table lists about 240,000 distinct CDR3 sequences, 6.9% of them singletons, with roughly 0.93% in the top ten. This sample comprised CD4+ T cells sorted from PBMCs, obtained 15 days after the yellow fever booster vaccination. Receptor source: a man aged 30-40 years who received the YFV17D yellow fever vaccine.

The chain has TRBV4-3 and TRBJ1-1; weak D call: TRBD1 (5 bases). The germline V gene has CDR1 LGHNA and CDR2 YSLEER. This CDR3 has 12 amino acids. The V and J ends lost 5 bases and 9 bases respectively, with 13 bases between them. CDR3 sequence (DNA): TGCGCCAGCAGCTTTCAGGGACGGAAAGCTTTCTTT. Residues: CASSFQGRKAFF.

This chain joins TRBV30 and TRBJ2-7; a weak D match, TRBD2 (7 bases). CDR3 size: 16 residues. The V and J ends lost 1 base and 3 bases respectively, with 19 bases between them. Germline values: CDR1 GTSNPN, CDR2 SVGIG (reference sequence). CDR3 nucleotides: TGTGCCTGGAGTGGGGGGGGGGCAGCCGGATACTACGAGCAGTACTTC. Protein sequence: CAWSGGGAAGYYEQYF.

This clonotype was detected many times. V is TRBV20-1 and J is TRBJ1-4; D uncertain. From germline, CDR1 is DFQATT and CDR2 SNEGSKA (reference sequence). CDR3 length: 14 amino acids. V gave up 6 bases and J gave up 2 bases, with 13 bases separating them. The CDR3 bases are TGCAGTGCACAGATGGGGAGCACTAATGAAAAACTGTTTTTT. Its protein is CSAQMGSTNEKLFF.

This clonotype was counted between two and nine times. V and J are TRBV4-3 and TRBJ2-7; maybe TRBD1 (6 bases). The CDR3 is 15 residues long. Trimming pared 0 bases from V and 2 bases from J, leaving 11 bases between. Per germline, CDR1 LGHNA and CDR2 YSLEER. In nucleotides, the CDR3 is TGCGCCAGCAGCCAAGATCCGCAGGGGCCCTACGAGCAGTACTTC. It codes for CASSQDPQGPYEQYF.

This clonotype was detected a few times. The gene calls are TRBV5-6 and TRBJ1-5; D is uncertain. The CDR3 runs 15 residues. Trimming shortened V by 1 base and J by 1 base, and 9 bases separated the two germline ends. Germline V gene lookup returns CDR1 SGHDT and CDR2 YYEEEE. In DNA form, the CDR3 reads TGTGCCAGCAGCTTGCTCGGGAGGAGCAATCAGCCCCAGCATTTT. Protein: CASSLLGRSNQPQHF.

This clonotype was observed many times. The CDR3 reads CASSFRGQAGNTIYF. The DNA for the CDR3 is TGTGCCAGCAGTTTCAGGGGGCAGGCGGGGAACACCATATATTTT. The chain recombines TRBV12-3 or TRBV12-4 with TRBJ1-3, with 8 bases aligning to TRBD1. The ends lost 3 bases at V and 7 bases at J; junction bases unmatched: 8. The CDR3 spans 15 residues.

The sample holds many counts of this clonotype. The rearrangement joins TRBV11-2 to TRBJ2-2, with D uncertain. The germline V gene encodes CDR1 SGHAT and CDR2 FQNNGV. The CDR3 totals 15 residues. V was clipped by 0 bases and J by 4 bases, with 9 bases between them. The CDR3 DNA is TGTGCCAGCAGCTTAGATAGTAGCCCCACCGGGGAGCTGTTTTTT. This codes for CASSLDSSPTGELFF.

This clonotype was detected ten times or more. This chain links TRBV20-1 with TRBJ1-5; perhaps TRBD1 as D (6 bases). The CDR3 contains 14 residues. Germline CDR1 is DFQATT and CDR2 is SNEGSKA (reference sequence). V lost 4 bases, J lost 4 bases, and 14 bases lay in between. The CDR3: CSATRGGGNQPQHF. The CDR3 DNA reads TGCAGTGCTACTCGAGGGGGTGGGAATCAGCCCCAGCATTTT.

This clonotype was counted many times. The chain recombines TRBV14 with TRBJ2-6, with D unresolved. This CDR3 has 15 amino acids. Trimming took off 2 bases at V and 2 bases at J, with 7 bases between the two ends. Germline lookup yields CDR1 SGHDN and CDR2 FVKESK. DNA for the CDR3: TGTGCCAGCAGCCAATTAATTGCTGGGGCCAACGTCCTGACTTTC. Translated: CASSQLIAGANVLTF.

This clonotype turned up a few times. V usage is TRBV7-3 and J usage is TRBJ2-5, with 7 bases fitting TRBD2. Germline CDR1 and CDR2: SGHTA and FQGTGA. After removal of 4 bases from V and 5 bases from J, the junction contained 7 bases not matched to a gene. The CDR3 extends over 14 amino acids. CDR3 sequence: CASSSSGIDETQYF. The CDR3 bases are TGTGCCAGCAGCTCAAGCGGGATAGATGAGACCCAGTACTTC. The variable domain in full, completed from reference TRBV7-3 and TRBJ2-5, reads GAGVSQTPSNKVTEKGKYVELRCDPISGHTALYWYRQSLGQGPEFLIYFQGTGAADDSGLPNDRFFAVRPEGSVSTLKIQRTERGDSAVYLCASSSSGIDETQYFGPGTRLLVL.

Note on this clonotype: A read error may be the cause here, since a much bigger clone is one base away. CDR3 loop: CASSLPGLAGAERETQYF. CDR3 DNA sequence: TGTGCCAGCAGCCTACCGGGACTAGCGGGAGCGGAGCGAGAGACCCAGTACTTC. The chain recombines TRBV7-2 with TRBJ2-5; 14 bases are a match to TRBD2. CDR3 length: 18 residues. J gave up 4 bases and V 5 bases, and 12 bases lay outside the gene matches. The germline V gene encodes CDR1 SGHTA and CDR2 FQGNSA.

This clonotype was seen more than once but under ten times. V gene TRBV19 combines with J gene TRBJ2-7; 11 positions agree with TRBD2. Germline CDR1 and CDR2: LNHDA and SQIVND (reference sequence). The length of the CDR3 is 16 residues. With V trimmed by 3 bases and J by 1 base, 5 bases remained unmatched. CDR3 coding DNA: TGTGCCAGTAGTATGTTCGGGACTAGCGGATCCTACGAGCAGTACTTC. Translating it yields CASSMFGTSGSYEQYF.

The chain employs TRBV29-1 and TRBJ1-4; tentatively, D is TRBD1 (6 bases). CDR3 length: 15 amino acids. The germline V gene encodes CDR1 SQVTM and CDR2 ANQGSEA. V was cut by 4 bases and J by 5 bases, with 17 bases left in between. The CDR3 is CSVGTVIGVNEKLFF. The CDR3 DNA reads as TGCAGCGTTGGGACAGTCATCGGGGTGAATGAAAAACTGTTTTTT. The whole variable domain, remainder taken from reference TRBV29-1 and TRBJ1-4, is SAVISQKPSRDICQRGTSLTIQCQVDSQVTMMFWYRQQPGQSLTLIATANQGSEATYESGFVIDKFPISRPNLTFSTLTVSNMSPEDSSIYLCSVGTVIGVNEKLFFGSGTQLSVL.

On this clonotype itself: This may be a read error, as it is one base from a much larger clone. The rearrangement joins TRBV7-9 to TRBJ2-2, with a weak D call TRBD2 (5 bases). V was cut by 2 bases and J by 2 bases, with 15 bases left in between. CDR3 size: 17 residues. Per germline, CDR1 SEHNR and CDR2 FQNEAQ (reference sequence). CDR3 bases: TGTGCCAGCAGCTTACCGCCCTGGACTCTTAACACCGGGGAGCTGTTTTTT. Its translation is CASSLPPWTLNTGELFF.

This chain uses TRBV2 with TRBJ2-3; 14 positions match TRBD2. This CDR3 contains 19 residues. CDR1 and CDR2 (germline): SNHLY, FYNNEI. Trimming cost V 11 bases and J 0 bases; bases outside gene matches: 16. Here the CDR3 DNA reads TGTGCCTTCAGCCCAAGGGGGACTAGCGGGAGACTTAGCACAGATACGCAGTATTTT. This translates into CAFSPRGTSGRLSTDTQYF.

Worth noting for this clonotype: A read error may produce the germline difference seen at one junction end. This chain joins TRBV6-2 or TRBV6-3 and TRBJ2-1; maybe TRBD1 (6 bases). CDR1 is MNHEY, CDR2 SVGEGT, per germline. The CDR3 contains 20 residues. This chain's CDR3 is CASSNSAPGTTRFISAEQFF. The DNA of the CDR3 is TGTGCCAGCAGTAACTCAGCCCCCGGGACAACACGGTTTATTTCGGCTGAGCAGTTCTTC.

This clonotype has ten or more counts. An end of the junction does not agree with germline; a read error may underlie this. The V call is TRBV5-1, the J call TRBJ2-7; no definite D call. The CDR3 loop spans 12 amino acids. Germline V lookup: CDR1 SGHRS, CDR2 YFSETQ. This chain's CDR3 is CASSLGQGEQYF. The CDR3 DNA reads as TGTGCCAGCAGCCTCGGGCAAGGCGAGCAGTACTTC.

Turning to this clonotype: The conserved closing phenylalanine or tryptophan is absent in this CDR3, likely reflecting a read error. The V call is TRBV5-1, the J call TRBJ2-5; 10 bases align to TRBD1. The CDR3 covers 14 residues. CDR1 is SGHRS and CDR2 is YFSETQ in the germline V gene. J gave up 3 bases and V 4 bases, and 3 bases lay outside the gene matches. The CDR3 DNA sequence: TGCGCCAGCAGCGCGACAGGGGGCGAAGAGACCCAGTACCTC. Protein sequence: CASSATGGEETQYL.

In its sample, this clonotype was seen a few times. The V and J genes are TRBV15 and TRBJ1-5; D ambiguous. The CDR3 is made up of 13 amino acids. Trimming cost V 1 base and J 6 bases, with 7 bases left between them. Per germline, CDR1 LNHNV and CDR2 YYDKDF (reference sequence). CDR3 in DNA: TGTGCCACCAGCAGAGTACGATTTCAGCCCCAGCATTTT. Protein: CATSRVRFQPQHF.

This clonotype occurred once. Since the CDR3 does not end with the conserved phenylalanine or tryptophan, this likely comes from a read error. This chain joins TRBV5-1 and TRBJ1-6; D possibly corresponds to TRBD1 (5 bases). This CDR3 is built from 11 residues. Germline loops: CDR1 SGHRS, CDR2 YFSETQ. Trimming cost V 4 bases and J 15 bases, with 11 bases left between them. The CDR3 DNA is TGCGCCAGCAGCGGGGACGGGGACCTCCACTCT. Its protein product is CASSGDGDLHS.

The chain recombines TRBV2 with TRBJ2-5, with D possibly TRBD2 on 5 matching bases. CDR1 is SNHLY and CDR2 is FYNNEI in the germline V gene. V lost 10 bases and J 4 bases, leaving 16 bases between the germline ends. CDR3 size: 13 residues. CDR3 DNA sequence: TGTGCCACCCAGAAGGAGGCGGGAGAGACCCAGTACTTC. Residues: CATQKEAGETQYF. The whole variable domain, filled in from reference TRBV2 and TRBJ2-5, reads EPEVTQTPSHQVTQMGQEVILRCVPISNHLYFYWYRQILGQKVEFLVSFYNNEISEKSEIFDDQFSVERPDGSNFTLKIRSTKLEDSAMYFCATQKEAGETQYFGPGTRLLVL.

The chain couples TRBV11-2 to TRBJ2-7; D possibly corresponds to TRBD2 (6 bases). There are 15 residues in the CDR3. The germline CDR1 and CDR2 sequences are SGHAT and FQNNGV. V gave up 5 bases and J gave up 4 bases, with 18 bases separating them. The CDR3 DNA reads as TGTGCCAGCAGCAAAATCGGGGGACCGGGGTACGAGCAGTACTTC. This translates into CASSKIGGPGYEQYF.

A few counts support this clonotype. The CDR3 sequence: CSVRDAGMNTEAFF. The CDR3 DNA sequence: TGCAGCGTTAGGGACGCAGGAATGAACACTGAAGCTTTCTTT. This chain joins TRBV29-1 and TRBJ1-1; D is perhaps TRBD1 (5 bases). V was pared by 5 bases and J by 0 bases, with 13 bases between. Germline CDR1 is SQVTM and CDR2 is ANQGSEA. The CDR3 has 14 amino acids.

This clonotype was detected ten times or more. V and J are TRBV5-1 and TRBJ1-1; TRBD1 is a possible D gene (6 bases). Germline V lookup: CDR1 SGHRS, CDR2 YFSETQ. There are 14 residues in the CDR3. The V end was cut by 6 bases, the J end by 1 base, with 13 bases between. The CDR3, as DNA: TGCGCCAGCAATTCGGGACACCAGAACACTGAAGCTTTCTTT. Encoded protein: CASNSGHQNTEAFF.

This clonotype was seen at least ten times. V usage is TRBV4-3 and J usage is TRBJ2-7, with D hard to call. V lost 0 bases and J lost 0, with 6 bases in between. The CDR3 consists of 14 residues. Germline-derived CDR1 and CDR2 are LGHNA and YSLEER. The DNA of the CDR3 is TGCGCCAGCAGCCAAGACGGTTTCTCCTACGAGCAGTACTTC. Translated: CASSQDGFSYEQYF.

This clonotype was seen a handful of times. V is TRBV5-6 and J is TRBJ1-5; D perhaps matches TRBD1 (6 bases). Trimming pared 1 base from V and 4 bases from J, leaving 9 bases between. The CDR3 consists of 14 residues. Germline values: CDR1 SGHDT, CDR2 YYEEEE. CDR3 bases: TGTGCCAGCAGCTTGTCAGGGGTTAATCAGCCCCAGCATTTT. This codes for CASSLSGVNQPQHF. Based on the CDR3 plus reference TRBV5-6 and TRBJ1-5, the full variable domain is DAGVTQSPTHLIKTRGQQVTLRCSPKSGHDTVSWYQQALGQGPQFIFQYYEEEERQRGNFPDRFSGHQFPNYSSELNVNALLLGDSALYLCASSLSGVNQPQHFGDGTRLSIL.

In its sample, this clonotype was seen many times. The genes are TRBV7-9 and TRBJ1-2, with 8 bases matching TRBD1. Germline V gene sequence: CDR1 SEHNR, CDR2 FQNEAQ (reference sequence). Losses at the gene ends were 0 bases for V and 4 bases for J; bases not matched to a gene: 1. The CDR3 contains 14 residues. DNA for the CDR3: TGTGCCAGCAGCTTAGCGGACAGGGCCTATGGCTACACCTTC. Protein: CASSLADRAYGYTF.

The CDR3 protein is CASSIQIGTYEQYF. In DNA form, the CDR3 reads TGTGCCAGTAGTATCCAAATCGGAACCTACGAGCAGTACTTC. The chain is built from TRBV19 and TRBJ2-7; D not certain. Per the germline V gene, CDR1 is LNHDA and CDR2 is SQIVND (reference sequence). The length of the CDR3 is 14 residues. The ends were cut back, 3 bases at V and 2 bases at J, with 11 bases in the middle.

This clonotype showed up many times. J is TRBJ2-7 and V is TRBV20-1; D remains unclear. This CDR3 contains 15 residues. Trimming took off 0 bases at V and 1 base at J, with 13 bases between the two ends. The V gene's germline CDR1 is DFQATT and CDR2 SNEGSKA (reference sequence). The CDR3 coding sequence is TGCAGTGCTAGAGAAGTGTCGACCACTTCCTACGAGCAGTACTTC. It is translated as CSAREVSTTSYEQYF.

The rearrangement uses TRBV7-8 and TRBJ2-7, with TRBD1 identical over 7 bases. CDR3 length equals 15 residues. Trimming at V came to 1 base and at J to 3 bases, leaving 6 bases not matched to a gene. Germline-derived CDR1 and CDR2 are SGHVS and FQNEAQ. The CDR3 DNA is TGTGCCAGCAGCTTAGAAACAGGGGCCGACTACGAGCAGTACTTC. Amino acids: CASSLETGADYEQYF.

This clonotype was counted once. V and J are TRBV20-1 and TRBJ2-1; D possibly corresponds to TRBD2 (6 bases). Germline values: CDR1 DFQATT, CDR2 SNEGSKA (reference sequence). CDR3 length: 14 amino acids. The V and J ends lost 5 bases and 0 bases respectively, with 11 bases between them. The CDR3 DNA is TGCAGTGCTCCACCGGGAGCCTCCTACAATGAGCAGTTCTTC. It codes for CSAPPGASYNEQFF.